This T cell receptor beta chain was identified during a study of OX40 agonist ivuxolimab in advanced cancers. This CDR3 spans 17 amino acids. Trimming stripped 4 bases from V and 1 base from J, with 17 bases between. Germline CDR1 and CDR2: LNHDA and SQIVND (reference sequence). Autoimmune disease history or systemic immunosuppression excluded patients. The timepoints at which blood was sampled were baseline, cycle 4 day 1, and cycle 7 day 1. Here immunoSEQ multiplex PCR was the method, and the copy in TCRdb shows in-frame clones only, minus some. Among tens of thousands of clones listed, roughly 89% were seen once.

The sequence was obtained from an adult with an advanced solid tumor such as melanoma, head and neck, liver or kidney cancer. Source: CD4+ or CD8+ T cells sorted from blood, taken in a trial of the OX40 agonist ivuxolimab. The genes are TRBV19 and TRBJ1-5, with a weak D call TRBD1 (5 bases). The DNA of the CDR3 is TGTGCCAGTAGTACCCCCTTCCAGGGTAGAAGCAATCAGCCCCAGCATTTT. Translation gives CASSTPFQGRSNQPQHF.